A selection of T cell receptor beta chains follows, all from one sample in a study of shared clonotypes between healthy human individuals. The data were produced by immunoSEQ multiplex PCR, yet TCRdb's version contains in-frame clones alone and is incomplete. The data hold about 100,000 clones, with approximately 51% observed a single time. The sample was PBMCs. The receptors derive from a woman aged 40 to 55 in good health. Some clones in this sample may be carry-over from other donors' samples. CDR3s include the opening cysteine and the closing phenylalanine or tryptophan. The order of the fields is D gene, V gene, J gene, clone size, CDR3 DNA, CDR3 protein. D genes are given only for firm matches. Clone size is given for some rows only: seen once, a few or many times, or a class if the clone is expanded.

D: -; V: TRBV6-1; J: TRBJ2-3; size: -; DNA: TGTGCCAGCAGTGACAGGGCCACAGATACGCAGTATTTT; CDR3: CASSDRATDTQYF
D: -; V: TRBV29-1; J: TRBJ2-7; size: -; DNA: TGCAGCGCTCGATCGGGCAGCGCCTACGAGCAGTGCTTC; CDR3: CSARSGSAYEQCF
D: -; V: TRBV25-1; J: TRBJ2-7; size: -; DNA: TGTGCCAGCAGTGAAGAGACCTACGAGCAGTACTTC; CDR3: CASSEETYEQYF
D: -; V: TRBV28; J: TRBJ2-7; size: many; DNA: TGTGCCAGCAGTAACTTAGCAACCTACGAGCAGTACTTC; CDR3: CASSNLATYEQYF
D: TRBD1; V: TRBV7-9; J: TRBJ2-7; size: many; DNA: TGTGCCAGCCGCGAGACAGGGAGCGAGCAGTACTTC; CDR3: CASRETGSEQYF
D: TRBD2; V: TRBV15; J: TRBJ2-1; size: -; DNA: TGTGCCACCAGCAGAGGTGGCGGGGGTTCGAGGAATGAGCAGTTCTTC; CDR3: CATSRGGGGSRNEQFF
D: -; V: TRBV11-2; J: TRBJ1-5; size: -; DNA: TGTGCCAGCAGCTTAGATGGGCTGCCCAATCAGCCCCAGCATTTT; CDR3: CASSLDGLPNQPQHF
D: -; V: TRBV27; J: TRBJ2-7; size: -; DNA: TGTGCCAGCAGTTTCCATGGACCTTACGAGCAGTACTTC; CDR3: CASSFHGPYEQYF
D: -; V: TRBV2; J: TRBJ2-4; size: many; DNA: TGTGCCAGCTGTACCTATCAGGGAACGGACATTCAGTACTTC; CDR3: CASCTYQGTDIQYF
D: -; V: TRBV9; J: TRBJ2-5; size: -; DNA: TGTGCCAGCAGCGTAGGCGGGCAAGAGACCCAGTACTTC; CDR3: CASSVGGQETQYF
D: -; V: TRBV28; J: TRBJ2-5; size: -; DNA: TGTGCCAGCAGCGTCAGTGTGGGGGAGTGGGGGGAGACCCAGTACTTC; CDR3: CASSVSVGEWGETQYF
D: -; V: TRBV28; J: TRBJ1-1; size: -; DNA: TGTGCCAGCAGTTTTCGATCCGAAGCTTTCTTT; CDR3: CASSFRSEAFF
D: TRBD1; V: TRBV5-1; J: TRBJ1-4; size: few; DNA: TGCGCCAGCAGTTTCGGGACAGGGTATGAAAAACTGTTTTTT; CDR3: CASSFGTGYEKLFF
D: -; V: TRBV6-4; J: TRBJ2-2; size: many; DNA: TGTGCCAGCAGTGTTGGGGACACCGGGGAGCTGTTTTTT; CDR3: CASSVGDTGELFF
D: -; V: TRBV7-6; J: TRBJ1-2; size: few; DNA: TGTGCCAGCAGCTTATCAACGGGACGTTCTGCCACCTTC; CDR3: CASSLSTGRSATF
D: -; V: TRBV6-1; J: TRBJ1-1; size: -; DNA: TGTGCCAGCAGTGAATCCTGGGCCTCGAACACTGAAGCTTTCTTT; CDR3: CASSESWASNTEAFF
D: -; V: TRBV29-1; J: TRBJ2-2; size: few; DNA: TGCAGCGTTGAAAGCGGCACCGGGGAGCTGTTTTTT; CDR3: CSVESGTGELFF
D: -; V: TRBV5-4; J: TRBJ1-2; size: -; DNA: TGTGCCAGCAGCGCTAGGACGGTGGATGGCTACACCTTC; CDR3: CASSARTVDGYTF
D: -; V: TRBV7-2; J: TRBJ1-6; size: once; DNA: TGTGCCAGCAGCCCCGGTAGCTCCTATAATTCACCCCTCCACTTT; CDR3: CASSPGSSYNSPLHF
D: TRBD1; V: TRBV5-4; J: TRBJ2-5; size: -; DNA: TGTGCCAGCAGCGCACAGGGGATTAAAGAGACCCAGTACTTC; CDR3: CASSAQGIKETQYF
D: -; V: TRBV30; J: TRBJ1-5; size: -; DNA: TGTGCCTGGAGTGACAGCCTCAATCAGCCCCAGCATTTT; CDR3: CAWSDSLNQPQHF
D: -; V: TRBV21-1; J: TRBJ2-7; size: -; DNA: TGTGCCAGCAGCAAAAACCTCAGGTGCGGGGTCGGCTACGAGCAGTACTTC; CDR3: CASSKNLRCGVGYEQYF
D: TRBD2; V: TRBV4-3; J: TRBJ2-3; size: -; DNA: TGCGCCAGCAGTTCACTAGCGGTGGGGACAGATACGCAGTATTTT; CDR3: CASSSLAVGTDTQYF